Below, 21 T cell receptor beta chains from the same sample are listed, as sequenced in a study of T cell repertoires in cytomegalovirus infection. TCRdb reanalysed the reads using MiXCR and keeps one entry per CDR3 protein. The repertoire holds 200,000 or so distinct CDR3 sequences, with 28% as singletons. The specimen sequenced was PBMCs. The origin of the receptors is a human donor in good health (CMV status not recorded). Some clones in this sample may be carry-over from other donors' samples.

The chain couples TRBV2 to TRBJ2-3, with D unresolved. Germline V gene data show CDR1 as SNHLY and CDR2 as FYNNEI. Trimming left V 3 bases short and J 2 bases short, with 9 bases between. This CDR3 comprises 14 residues. The CDR3 here is CASSDNHPTDTQYF. The CDR3 coding sequence is TGTGCCAGCAGTGATAACCACCCCACAGATACGCAGTATTTT.

A note on this clonotype: One end of the junction varies from germline; a read error may be responsible. This sequence joins TRBV2 and TRBJ2-4; a weak D match, TRBD2 (5 bases). Per the germline V gene, CDR1 is SNHLY and CDR2 is FYNNEI. The CDR3 covers 14 residues. CDR3 protein: CASWGDNGKSIQYF. The CDR3 bases are TGTGCCAGCTGGGGAGATAACGGCAAAAGCATTCAGTACTTC. The full variable domain, with the rest looked up from reference TRBV2 and TRBJ2-4, is EPEVTQTPSHQVTQMGQEVILRCVPISNHLYFYWYRQILGQKVEFLVSFYNNEISEKSEIFDDQFSVERPDGSNFTLKIRSTKLEDSAMYFCASWGDNGKSIQYFGAGTRLSVL.

The rearrangement uses TRBV4-1 and TRBJ2-5; D is ambiguous. The CDR3 length is 15 residues. Trimming left V 0 bases short and J 5 bases short, with 13 bases between. In germline, CDR1 is MGHRA, CDR2 YSYEKL. CDR3 nucleotide sequence: TGCGCCAGCAGCCAAGATGGCACCAGAGAGGAGACCCAGTACTTC. This gives the protein CASSQDGTREETQYF.

This clonotype was counted ten times or more. The chain couples TRBV7-2 to TRBJ2-1; TRBD1 is a possible D gene (5 bases). Germline CDR1 and CDR2: SGHTA and FQGNSA. Trimming left V 2 bases short and J 7 bases short, with 15 bases between. The CDR3 length is 15 residues. Here the CDR3 reads CASSLLLDAGNEQFF. In DNA form, the CDR3 reads TGTGCCAGCAGCTTATTGCTGGACGCAGGGAATGAGCAGTTCTTC.

The rearrangement joins TRBV14 to TRBJ2-1; the match to TRBD1 covers 9 bases. The CDR3 is made up of 16 amino acids. CDR1 is SGHDN and CDR2 is FVKESK in the germline V gene. Trimming removed 2 bases from V and 2 bases from J; junction bases left unmatched: 4. Here the CDR3 DNA reads TGTGCCAGCAGCCAAATGGGGACAGGGCCCTACAATGAGCAGTTCTTC. Translation gives CASSQMGTGPYNEQFF.

This rearrangement joins TRBV20-1 to TRBJ2-5; 9 positions agree with TRBD2. CDR1 and CDR2 (germline): DFQATT, SNEGSKA (reference sequence). The J segment lost 4 bases and the V segment lost 1 base, leaving 4 bases of the junction unmatched. The CDR3 runs to 14 residues. In DNA, the CDR3 is TGCAGTGCTAGAGTGGGCGGGGGGGGAGAGACCCAGTACTTC. Amino acid sequence: CSARVGGGGETQYF.

The rearrangement joins TRBV6-6 to TRBJ2-3; TRBD2 matches at 8 bases. The V gene's germline CDR1 is MNHNY and CDR2 SVGAGI (reference sequence). The CDR3 has 14 amino acids. The V and J ends lost 7 bases and 5 bases, in that order; junction bases with no gene match: 8. CDR3 sequence reads: CASKTGGQGDTQYF. The DNA for the CDR3 is TGTGCCAGCAAAACGGGGGGGCAGGGAGATACGCAGTATTTT.

By share, this clonotype ranks as medium-sized. This sequence joins TRBV5-6 and TRBJ2-1; tentatively, D is TRBD1 (6 bases). The length of the CDR3 is 14 residues. The V end was cut by 2 bases, the J end by 4 bases, with 10 bases between. The germline V gene encodes CDR1 SGHDT and CDR2 YYEEEE. This CDR3 is CASSFLTGYNEQFF. The CDR3 bases are TGTGCCAGCAGCTTCCTCACAGGGTACAATGAGCAGTTCTTC.

This clonotype showed up just a few times. The chain has TRBV7-3 and TRBJ1-2, with 7 bases identical to TRBD1. The CDR3 contains 19 residues. Looked up from germline, CDR1 is SGHTA and CDR2 is FQGTGA. V lost 5 bases, J lost 3 bases, and 21 bases stayed unmatched. The CDR3 nucleotides are TGTGCCAGCAGCCCAGCGGGGGCACAGGGGATCGTTCAGGACTATGGCTACACCTTC. Its protein is CASSPAGAQGIVQDYGYTF.

Only a few counts were recorded for this clonotype. V gene TRBV7-3 combines with J gene TRBJ2-3, with D perhaps matching TRBD1 or TRBD2 (5 bases each). This CDR3 is built from 13 residues. V was cut by 3 bases and J by 4 bases, with 8 bases left in between. Germline assignment: CDR1 SGHTA and CDR2 FQGTGA. The CDR3 sequence is CASSFGTSDTQYF. The CDR3 nucleotides are TGTGCCAGCAGCTTCGGGACCTCAGATACGCAGTATTTT.

In nucleotides, the CDR3 is TGTGCCAGTAGTTTGGACAGGGGTGTTTACAATGAGCAGTTCTTC. Translated, it gives CASSLDRGVYNEQFF. The chain couples TRBV19 to TRBJ2-1; 9 bases map to TRBD1. Per germline, CDR1 LNHDA and CDR2 SQIVND (reference sequence). V lost 5 bases and J lost 4; bases outside the gene matches: 6. This CDR3 is built from 15 residues.

This clonotype was recorded many times. The chain links TRBV7-2 to TRBJ2-7; no clear D. CDR1 is SGHTA, CDR2 FQGNSA, per germline. Trimming removed 2 bases at V and 6 bases at J, with 11 bases between. This CDR3 has 13 amino acids. The CDR3 is CASSLPTTVEQYF. The CDR3 region has the DNA TGTGCCAGCAGCTTACCGACAACGGTCGAGCAGTACTTC.

This clonotype was picked up a small number of times. The chain recombines TRBV7-9 with TRBJ1-1; no clear D. The CDR3 totals 13 residues. Trimming removed 4 bases from V and 4 bases from J, with 10 bases in between. Germline CDR1 and CDR2: SEHNR and FQNEAQ (reference sequence). CDR3 in amino acids: CASSSLSGTEAFF. The CDR3 DNA is TGTGCCAGCAGCTCCCTGAGCGGCACTGAAGCTTTCTTT.

V is TRBV20-1 and J is TRBJ1-5, with TRBD1 identical over 10 bases. V dropped 6 bases and J dropped 7; count of bases not matched to a gene: 12. The CDR3 covers 15 residues. The germline CDR1 and CDR2 sequences are DFQATT and SNEGSKA (reference sequence). CDR3 sequence: CSAVSRDRGWQPQHF. The DNA of the CDR3 is TGCAGTGCCGTAAGTCGGGACAGGGGATGGCAGCCCCAGCATTTT.

This chain joins TRBV11-2 and TRBJ2-3, with TRBD2 as a possible D gene (6 bases). CDR1 and CDR2 (germline): SGHAT, FQNNGV. With 1 base removed from V and 1 base from J, the gap between germline ends came to 6 bases. The CDR3 runs 14 residues. CDR3 DNA: TGTGCCAGCAGCTTAGGGGAGGGCACAGATACGCAGTATTTT. Amino acid sequence: CASSLGEGTDTQYF. Using reference TRBV11-2 and TRBJ2-3 for the parts outside the CDR3, the full variable domain is EAGVAQSPRYKIIEKRQSVAFWCNPISGHATLYWYQQILGQGPKLLIQFQNNGVVDDSQLPKDRFSAERLKGVDSTLKIQPAKLEDSAVYLCASSLGEGTDTQYFGPGTRLTVL.

Here the CDR3 DNA reads TGTGCCAGCAGTCCCGGCCGAGCCACGAACTATGGCTACACCTTC. Translation: CASSPGRATNYGYTF. The J gene is TRBJ1-2, the V gene TRBV7-2; D is unclear. Germline V CDR1 and CDR2: SGHTA, FQGNSA. CDR3 length: 15 amino acids. Trimming shortened V by 6 bases and J by 2 bases, and 16 bases separated the two germline ends.

This clonotype occurred a few times. Written as DNA, the CDR3 is TGTGCCAGCAGCCCCCGTTGGGGACCCTCCTACGAGCAGTACTTC. Translating gives CASSPRWGPSYEQYF. The chain combines TRBV7-9 with TRBJ2-7, with D possibly being TRBD1 or TRBD2 (5 bases each). The CDR3 covers 15 residues. Per the germline V gene, CDR1 is SEHNR and CDR2 is FQNEAQ (reference sequence). V shed 5 bases and J shed 0 bases, with 14 bases lying between them.

CDR3: CASSEVGTGKSLHF. CDR3 sequence (DNA): TGTGCCAGCAGCGAAGTGGGGACAGGGAAGTCCCTCCACTTT. This chain uses TRBV7-8 with TRBJ1-6; 9 bases match TRBD1. Germline assignment: CDR1 SGHVS and CDR2 FQNEAQ. This CDR3 region has 14 residues. After removal of 5 bases from V and 14 bases from J, the junction contained 10 bases not matched to a gene.

This rearrangement joins TRBV7-2 to TRBJ1-2; D is perhaps TRBD1 (5 bases). Trimming removed 5 bases at V and 8 bases at J, with 24 bases between. CDR3 size: 16 residues. Germline V gene data show CDR1 as SGHTA and CDR2 as FQGNSA. In DNA form, the CDR3 reads TGTGCCAGCAGCCTGGGGGAAACGGCGAGTCAAGACGGCTACACCTTC. Amino acid sequence: CASSLGETASQDGYTF.

This clonotype was observed a few times. The CDR3 region has the DNA TGCAGCGTCCGAGCGGGGGGGGTCTACGAGCAGTACTTC. Amino acids: CSVRAGGVYEQYF. The chain links TRBV29-1 to TRBJ2-7, with 10 bases aligning to TRBD2. The CDR3 runs to 13 residues. CDR1 is SQVTM and CDR2 is ANQGSEA in the germline V gene. The J segment lost 3 bases and the V segment lost 6 bases, leaving 5 bases of the junction unmatched.

This clonotype was observed a handful of times. The rearrangement links TRBV6-1 to TRBJ2-3; D is perhaps TRBD1 (9 bases). Between the trimmed V and J ends, which lost 8 bases and 4 bases, there was a span of 28 bases. The CDR3 length is 18 residues. CDR1 and CDR2 from the germline V gene are MNHNS and SASEGT. The CDR3 is CASGGTGRTSGLSDTQYF. CDR3 sequence (DNA): TGTGCCAGCGGGGGGACAGGGCGTACTAGCGGACTGTCAGATACGCAGTATTTT.